These T cell receptor beta chains were read from a single sample in a study of blood T cell repertoires in COVID-19. Method: immunoSEQ multiplex PCR; TCRdb's copy keeps in-frame clones and lacks some. This sample yields around 160,000 clones, of which 89% are seen a single time; around 3% belongs to the top ten. The sequencing input was peripheral blood. The receptor source for this set is a man in his sixties with acute or convalescent COVID-19. CDR3s include the opening cysteine and the closing phenylalanine or tryptophan. The order of the fields is D gene, J gene, V gene, CDR3 protein. A D gene is named only where the DNA matches it firmly.

d_gene: -; j_gene: TRBJ1-1; v_gene: TRBV3-1/TRBV3-2; CDR3aa: CASSQPKGDTEAFF
d_gene: -; j_gene: TRBJ2-5; v_gene: TRBV11-2; CDR3aa: CASSRGILQETQYF
d_gene: -; j_gene: TRBJ1-2; v_gene: TRBV2; CDR3aa: CASITEGGYTF
d_gene: -; j_gene: TRBJ1-5; v_gene: TRBV2; CDR3aa: CASTAQGNQPQHF
d_gene: -; j_gene: TRBJ2-7; v_gene: TRBV5-5; CDR3aa: CASSLSLYEQYF
d_gene: -; j_gene: TRBJ2-7; v_gene: TRBV7-7; CDR3aa: CASSSPAAGTRYEQYF
d_gene: TRBD2; j_gene: TRBJ2-1; v_gene: TRBV15; CDR3aa: CATSRDPRGLADSFSYNEQFF
d_gene: TRBD1; j_gene: TRBJ1-5; v_gene: TRBV10-3; CDR3aa: CAIGQGAFGNQPQHF
d_gene: TRBD1; j_gene: TRBJ2-7; v_gene: TRBV7-7; CDR3aa: CASSLGPQGAYEQYF
d_gene: TRBD2; j_gene: TRBJ2-7; v_gene: TRBV11-2; CDR3aa: CASSYGGGSYEQYF
d_gene: -; j_gene: TRBJ2-7; v_gene: TRBV15; CDR3aa: CATSRDGEQYF
d_gene: -; j_gene: TRBJ2-3; v_gene: TRBV14; CDR3aa: CASSQDTGIRTDTQYF
d_gene: -; j_gene: TRBJ2-5; v_gene: TRBV6-4; CDR3aa: CASSDNFGETQYF
d_gene: -; j_gene: TRBJ1-1; v_gene: TRBV3-1/TRBV3-2; CDR3aa: CASSQEIPDSTNPNTEAFF
d_gene: TRBD1; j_gene: TRBJ1-1; v_gene: TRBV7-8; CDR3aa: CASSLRGQLSNTEAFF
d_gene: -; j_gene: TRBJ1-1; v_gene: TRBV5-5; CDR3aa: CASSRRESEAFF
d_gene: TRBD1; j_gene: TRBJ1-1; v_gene: TRBV5-1; CDR3aa: CASSQGQGNLRTEAFF
d_gene: -; j_gene: TRBJ1-1; v_gene: TRBV5-6; CDR3aa: CASSLAEPHEVF
d_gene: TRBD2; j_gene: TRBJ2-2; v_gene: TRBV11-2; CDR3aa: CASSGTSGGSNTGELFF
d_gene: TRBD1; j_gene: TRBJ2-2; v_gene: TRBV20-1; CDR3aa: CSASKGAGMTGELFF
d_gene: -; j_gene: TRBJ1-5; v_gene: TRBV5-1; CDR3aa: CASSFQGNANQPQHF
d_gene: TRBD2; j_gene: TRBJ2-4; v_gene: TRBV6-5; CDR3aa: CAVSIAGGLDIQYF
d_gene: -; j_gene: TRBJ1-1; v_gene: TRBV27; CDR3aa: CASSSRAGVVNTEAFF
d_gene: -; j_gene: TRBJ2-7; v_gene: TRBV7-9; CDR3aa: CASTPPGLGEQYF
d_gene: TRBD1; j_gene: TRBJ1-6; v_gene: TRBV11-2; CDR3aa: CASSFPGQGLPLHF
d_gene: -; j_gene: TRBJ2-3; v_gene: TRBV6-6; CDR3aa: CASSYGQGTDTQYF
d_gene: -; j_gene: TRBJ1-1; v_gene: TRBV30; CDR3aa: CAWRPDRQFHLKAFF
d_gene: TRBD1; j_gene: TRBJ2-2; v_gene: TRBV5-1; CDR3aa: CASSPGDRGNTGELFF
d_gene: TRBD2; j_gene: TRBJ2-1; v_gene: TRBV5-5; CDR3aa: CASSPGGVVNEQFF
d_gene: -; j_gene: TRBJ1-6; v_gene: TRBV20-1; CDR3aa: CSASWGTNSPLHF
d_gene: TRBD2; j_gene: TRBJ2-1; v_gene: TRBV12-5; CDR3aa: CASGLSPGLAPYNEQFF
d_gene: TRBD1; j_gene: TRBJ1-4; v_gene: TRBV5-6; CDR3aa: CASSDRVHEKLFF
d_gene: -; j_gene: TRBJ2-7; v_gene: TRBV7-9; CDR3aa: CASTQDVRTEQYF
d_gene: -; j_gene: TRBJ1-5; v_gene: TRBV4-2; CDR3aa: CASSQDRDQPQHF
d_gene: -; j_gene: TRBJ2-2; v_gene: TRBV11-3; CDR3aa: CASSLGRMVAGELFF
d_gene: TRBD1; j_gene: TRBJ1-2; v_gene: TRBV29-1; CDR3aa: CSVLNRGEEYGYTF
d_gene: TRBD1; j_gene: TRBJ2-6; v_gene: TRBV5-6; CDR3aa: CASSLRRTGDGANVLTF
d_gene: -; j_gene: TRBJ2-7; v_gene: TRBV7-9; CDR3aa: CASSYFQGGTYEQYF
d_gene: -; j_gene: TRBJ1-6; v_gene: TRBV30; CDR3aa: CAWSVGRASNSPLHF
d_gene: -; j_gene: TRBJ2-7; v_gene: TRBV25-1; CDR3aa: CASSTDADEQYF
d_gene: -; j_gene: TRBJ1-2; v_gene: TRBV29-1; CDR3aa: CSGGKGTGGYTF
d_gene: -; j_gene: TRBJ2-7; v_gene: TRBV7-2; CDR3aa: CASSLQPTGSYEQYF
d_gene: -; j_gene: TRBJ2-7; v_gene: TRBV10-3; CDR3aa: CAISESTETYEQYF
d_gene: TRBD1; j_gene: TRBJ1-4; v_gene: TRBV30; CDR3aa: CAWALPGQSEKLFF
d_gene: -; j_gene: TRBJ1-6; v_gene: TRBV19; CDR3aa: CASSSQSLGGGSPLHF
d_gene: TRBD1; j_gene: TRBJ1-2; v_gene: TRBV27; CDR3aa: CASSLSTGGVYGYTF
d_gene: -; j_gene: TRBJ1-5; v_gene: TRBV30; CDR3aa: CAWSPQANQPQHF
d_gene: -; j_gene: TRBJ1-5; v_gene: TRBV19; CDR3aa: CASSGGVSRNQPQHF
d_gene: -; j_gene: TRBJ2-2; v_gene: TRBV7-6; CDR3aa: CASSLETGNTGELFF
d_gene: TRBD2; j_gene: TRBJ2-1; v_gene: TRBV6-1; CDR3aa: CASSELAGGMSSYNEQFF
d_gene: -; j_gene: TRBJ1-4; v_gene: TRBV7-9; CDR3aa: CASSLGRQNEKLFF
d_gene: -; j_gene: TRBJ1-6; v_gene: TRBV11-2; CDR3aa: CASSSSYPGGNSPLHF
d_gene: -; j_gene: TRBJ1-3; v_gene: TRBV28; CDR3aa: CASIPGHSGNTIYF